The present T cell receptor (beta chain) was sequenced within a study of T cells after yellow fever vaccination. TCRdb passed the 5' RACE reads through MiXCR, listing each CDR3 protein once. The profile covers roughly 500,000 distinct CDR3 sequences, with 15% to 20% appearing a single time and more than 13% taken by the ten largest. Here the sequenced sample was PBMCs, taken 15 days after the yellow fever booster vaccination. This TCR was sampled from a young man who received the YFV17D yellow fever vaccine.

In DNA form, the CDR3 reads TGTGCCAGCAGTTACTCGCAACTAGCGGGCTACAATGAGCAGTTCTTC. As protein: CASSYSQLAGYNEQFF. V gene TRBV6-5 combines with J gene TRBJ2-1; TRBD2 agrees at 9 bases. Germline V lookup: CDR1 MNHEY, CDR2 SVGAGI. CDR3 size: 16 residues. Germline trimming cut 0 bases from V and 3 bases from J; bases unmatched to any gene: 3.